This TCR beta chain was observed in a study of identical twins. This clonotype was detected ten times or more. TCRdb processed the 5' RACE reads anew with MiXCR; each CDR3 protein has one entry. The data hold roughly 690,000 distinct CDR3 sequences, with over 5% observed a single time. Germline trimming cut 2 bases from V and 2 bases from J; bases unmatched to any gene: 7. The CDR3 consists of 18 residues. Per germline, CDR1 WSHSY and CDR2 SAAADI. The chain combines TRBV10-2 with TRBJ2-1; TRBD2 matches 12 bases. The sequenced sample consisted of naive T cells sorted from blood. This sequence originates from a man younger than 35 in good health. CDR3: CASSEKGASGRAYNEQFF. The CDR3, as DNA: TGCGCCAGCAGTGAGAAAGGAGCTAGCGGGAGGGCCTACAATGAGCAGTTCTTC.